This T cell receptor beta chain comes out of a study of blood T cell repertoires in COVID-19. Study at large: T cells, B-cell-depleted T cells, or PBMCs supplied cDNA or gDNA.

Methods used by the authors: Amplification from reference gene primers served as the basis for estimated nucleated cell counts. Sequencing used immunoSEQ multiplex PCR; TCRdb keeps in-frame clones, though not all of them. V and J calls and clone size come straight from that table; D and trimming were deduced from the DNA. In the table there are about 69,000 clones, around 85% of which are singletons. The material sequenced was peripheral blood. This TCR came from a man in his forties with COVID-19, enrolled during active disease.

The CDR3 nucleotides read TGTGCCATCAGTGGAGGACAGGGCCTCTATGGCTACACCTTC. Residues: CAISGGQGLYGYTF. The chain couples TRBV10-3 to TRBJ1-2; 8 bases fit TRBD1. The CDR3 totals 14 residues. Germline-derived CDR1 and CDR2 are ENHRY and SYGVKD. With V trimmed by 4 bases and J by 4 bases, 5 bases remained unmatched.